This TCR beta chain was identified during a study of T cell changes during pregnancy in multiple sclerosis (dated by TCRdb to between 2018 and 2021). With regard to the full study: The study examined how the T cell repertoire changed over the course of pregnancy in women with multiple sclerosis.

For this chain, trimming is 2 bases at the V end and 1 base at the J end, and the number of junction bases without a gene match is 10. The germline V gene specifies SGHNT as CDR1 and YENEEA as CDR2. The CDR3 measures 18 amino acids from cysteine to phenylalanine. CDR3 DNA only is kept here, 54 bases in frame from base 1. Turning to this clone: There is no known antigen for this receptor. Nothing much larger sits one base from this clone, and base qualities are not available.

The library came from the immunoSEQ multiplex PCR assay. This immuneACCESS table, as held by TCRdb, lists in-frame sequences with V and J called but not all clones. Of the missing ones, under half trace to an unresolved V gene in checked studies; the others have no known cause. This sample comprises about 22,000 clones, 80% to 95% of them detected only once. The leading ten clones occupy approximately 0.57% of the sample. The V and J segments used are TRBV11-3 and TRBJ2-2, and TRBD2 matches 7 of the central bases. The receptor comes from a female donor in good health, enrolled as a control in a pregnancy study. The starting material was CD4+ T cells from peripheral blood mononuclear cells, obtained after pregnancy. The DNA is as follows: TGTGCCAGCAGCTTAACCGCCTGGGGGGGAGGGAACACCGGGGAGCTGTTTTTT. This gives the protein CASSLTAWGGGNTGELFF.